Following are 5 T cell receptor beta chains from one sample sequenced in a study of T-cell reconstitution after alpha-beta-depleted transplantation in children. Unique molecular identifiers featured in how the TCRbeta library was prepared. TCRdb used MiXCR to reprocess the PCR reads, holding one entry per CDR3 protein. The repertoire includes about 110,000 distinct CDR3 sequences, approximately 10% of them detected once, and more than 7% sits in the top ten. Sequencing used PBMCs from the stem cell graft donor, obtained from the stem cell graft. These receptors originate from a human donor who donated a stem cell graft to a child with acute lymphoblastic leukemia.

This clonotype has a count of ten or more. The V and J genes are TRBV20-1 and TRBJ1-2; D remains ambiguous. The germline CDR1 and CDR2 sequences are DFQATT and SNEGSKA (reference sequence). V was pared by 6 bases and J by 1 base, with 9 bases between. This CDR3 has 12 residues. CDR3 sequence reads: CSADGRNYGYTF. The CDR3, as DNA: TGCAGTGCAGATGGCCGTAACTATGGCTACACCTTC.

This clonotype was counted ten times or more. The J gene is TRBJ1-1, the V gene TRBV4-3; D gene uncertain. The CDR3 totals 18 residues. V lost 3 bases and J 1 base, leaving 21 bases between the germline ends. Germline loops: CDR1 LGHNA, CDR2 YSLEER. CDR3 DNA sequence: TGCGCCAGCAGCCACCTGGAACGTGGACGCGAAGGGAACACTGAAGCTTTCTTT. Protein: CASSHLERGREGNTEAFF.

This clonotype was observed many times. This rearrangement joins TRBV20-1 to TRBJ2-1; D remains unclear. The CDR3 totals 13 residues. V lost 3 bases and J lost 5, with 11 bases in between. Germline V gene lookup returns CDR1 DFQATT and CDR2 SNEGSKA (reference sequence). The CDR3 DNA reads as TGCAGTGCTAGCGACAAGGCCCACAATGAGCAGTTCTTC. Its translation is CSASDKAHNEQFF.

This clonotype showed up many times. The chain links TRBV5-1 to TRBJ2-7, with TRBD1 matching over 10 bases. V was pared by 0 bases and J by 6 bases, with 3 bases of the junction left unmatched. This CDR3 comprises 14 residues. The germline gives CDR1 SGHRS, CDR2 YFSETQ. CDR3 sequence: CASSLGQGASEQYF. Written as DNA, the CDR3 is TGCGCCAGCAGCTTGGGACAGGGGGCGTCCGAGCAGTACTTC. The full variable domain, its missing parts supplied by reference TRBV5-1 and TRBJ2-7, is KAGVTQTPRYLIKTRGQQVTLSCSPISGHRSVSWYQQTPGQGLQFLFEYFSETQRNKGNFPGRFSGRQFSNSRSEMNVSTLELGDSALYLCASSLGQGASEQYFGPGTRLTVT.

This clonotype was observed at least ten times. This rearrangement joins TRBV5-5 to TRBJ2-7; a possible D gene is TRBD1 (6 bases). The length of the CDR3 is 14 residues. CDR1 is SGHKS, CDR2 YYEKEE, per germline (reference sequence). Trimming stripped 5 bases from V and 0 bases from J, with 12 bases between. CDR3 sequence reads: CASSTGTYSYEQYF. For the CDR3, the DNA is TGTGCCAGCAGTACCGGGACATACTCCTACGAGCAGTACTTC.